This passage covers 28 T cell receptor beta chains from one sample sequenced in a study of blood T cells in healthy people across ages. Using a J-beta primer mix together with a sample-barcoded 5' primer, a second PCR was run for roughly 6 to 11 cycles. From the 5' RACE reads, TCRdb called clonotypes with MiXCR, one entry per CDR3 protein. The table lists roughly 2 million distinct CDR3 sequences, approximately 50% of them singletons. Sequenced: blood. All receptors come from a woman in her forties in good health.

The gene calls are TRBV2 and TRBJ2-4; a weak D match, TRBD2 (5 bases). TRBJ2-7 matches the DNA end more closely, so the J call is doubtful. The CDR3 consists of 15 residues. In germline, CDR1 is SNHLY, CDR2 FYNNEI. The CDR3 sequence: CASNPEGLGTYEQYF. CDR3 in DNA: TGTGCCAGCAACCCCGAGGGTTTAGGCACCTACGAGCAGTACTTC.

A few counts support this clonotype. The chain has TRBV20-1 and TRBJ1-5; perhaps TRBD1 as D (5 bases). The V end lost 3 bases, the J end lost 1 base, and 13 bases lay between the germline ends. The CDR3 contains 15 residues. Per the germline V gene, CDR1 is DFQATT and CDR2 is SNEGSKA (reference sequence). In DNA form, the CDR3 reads TGCAGTGCTAGGATCGGGACCCTGAGCAATCAGCCCCAGCATTTT. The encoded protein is CSARIGTLSNQPQHF.

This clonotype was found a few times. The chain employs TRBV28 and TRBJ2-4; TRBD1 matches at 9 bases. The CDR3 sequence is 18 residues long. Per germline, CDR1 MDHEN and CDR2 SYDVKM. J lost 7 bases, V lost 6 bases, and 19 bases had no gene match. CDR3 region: CASSSGLGTGTPSNIQYF. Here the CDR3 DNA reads TGTGCCAGCAGCTCCGGCCTAGGGACAGGGACTCCTTCCAACATTCAGTACTTC.

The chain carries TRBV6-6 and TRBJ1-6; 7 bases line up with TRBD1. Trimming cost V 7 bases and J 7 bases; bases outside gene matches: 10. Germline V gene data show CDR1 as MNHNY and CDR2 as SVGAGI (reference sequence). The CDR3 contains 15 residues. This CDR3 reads CASNQKGARNSPLHF. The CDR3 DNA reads TGTGCCAGCAACCAGAAGGGGGCGCGGAATTCACCCCTCCACTTT.

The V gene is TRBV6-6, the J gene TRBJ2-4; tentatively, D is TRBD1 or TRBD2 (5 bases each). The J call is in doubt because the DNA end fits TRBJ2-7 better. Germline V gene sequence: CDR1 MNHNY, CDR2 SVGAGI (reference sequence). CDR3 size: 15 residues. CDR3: CASSYERRKGHEQYF. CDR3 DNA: TGTGCCAGCAGTTACGAGCGGAGAAAGGGGCACGAGCAGTACTTC.

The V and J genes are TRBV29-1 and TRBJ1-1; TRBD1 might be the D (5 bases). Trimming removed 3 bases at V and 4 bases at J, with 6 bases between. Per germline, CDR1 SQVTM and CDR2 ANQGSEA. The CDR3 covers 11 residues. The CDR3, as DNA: TGCAGCGTTGAGGGGCGCACTGAAGCTTTCTTT. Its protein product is CSVEGRTEAFF.

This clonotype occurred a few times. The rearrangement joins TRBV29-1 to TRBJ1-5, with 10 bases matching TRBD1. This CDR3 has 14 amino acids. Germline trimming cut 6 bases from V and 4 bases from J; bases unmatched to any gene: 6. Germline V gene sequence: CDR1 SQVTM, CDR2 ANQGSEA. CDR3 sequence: CSVSDRGDNQPQHF. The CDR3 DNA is TGCAGCGTATCGGACAGGGGGGATAATCAGCCCCAGCATTTT.

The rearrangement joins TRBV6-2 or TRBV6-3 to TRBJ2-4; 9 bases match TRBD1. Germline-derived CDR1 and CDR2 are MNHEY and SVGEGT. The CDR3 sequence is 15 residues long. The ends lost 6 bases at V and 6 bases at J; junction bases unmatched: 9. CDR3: CASSSDRGSGNIQYF. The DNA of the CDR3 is TGTGCCAGCAGCTCAGACAGGGGGAGCGGAAACATTCAGTACTTC.

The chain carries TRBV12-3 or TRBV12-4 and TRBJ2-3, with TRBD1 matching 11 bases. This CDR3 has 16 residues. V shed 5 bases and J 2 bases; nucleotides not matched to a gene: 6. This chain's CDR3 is CASSPGTGGNTDTQYF. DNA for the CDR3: TGTGCCAGCAGTCCCGGGACAGGGGGGAACACAGATACGCAGTATTTT.

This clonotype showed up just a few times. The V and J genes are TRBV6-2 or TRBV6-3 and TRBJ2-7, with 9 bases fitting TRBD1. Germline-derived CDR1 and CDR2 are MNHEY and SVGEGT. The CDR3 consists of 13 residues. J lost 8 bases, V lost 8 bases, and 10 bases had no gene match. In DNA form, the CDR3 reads TGTGCCAGCTTAAGGACAGGGGAAATAAAGCAGTACTTC. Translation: CASLRTGEIKQYF.

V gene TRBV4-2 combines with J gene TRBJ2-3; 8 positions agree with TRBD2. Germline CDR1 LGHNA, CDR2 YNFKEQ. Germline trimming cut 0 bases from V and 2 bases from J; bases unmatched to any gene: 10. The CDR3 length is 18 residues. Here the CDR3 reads CASSQDAPQRGPTDTQYF. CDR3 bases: TGTGCCAGCAGCCAAGATGCCCCCCAGCGGGGGCCCACAGATACGCAGTATTTT.

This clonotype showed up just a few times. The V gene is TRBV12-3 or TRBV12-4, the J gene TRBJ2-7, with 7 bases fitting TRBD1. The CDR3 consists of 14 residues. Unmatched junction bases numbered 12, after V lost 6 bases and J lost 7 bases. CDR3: CASRQQGRDNEQYF. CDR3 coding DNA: TGTGCCAGCAGACAACAGGGGCGAGACAATGAGCAGTACTTC.

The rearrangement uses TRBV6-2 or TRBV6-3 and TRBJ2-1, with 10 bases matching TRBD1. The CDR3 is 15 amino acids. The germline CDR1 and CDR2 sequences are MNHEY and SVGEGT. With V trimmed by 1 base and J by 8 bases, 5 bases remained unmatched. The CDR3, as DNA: TGTGCCAGCAGTTACTTCGGGACAGGGGCAGATGAGCAGTTCTTC. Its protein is CASSYFGTGADEQFF.

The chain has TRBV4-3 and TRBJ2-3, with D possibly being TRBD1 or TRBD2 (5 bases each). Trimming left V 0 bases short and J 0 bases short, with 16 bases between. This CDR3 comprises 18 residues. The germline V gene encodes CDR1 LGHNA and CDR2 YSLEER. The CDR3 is CASSQDRKGRMSTDTQYF. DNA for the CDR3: TGCGCCAGCAGCCAAGATCGGAAGGGACGGATGAGCACAGATACGCAGTATTTT.

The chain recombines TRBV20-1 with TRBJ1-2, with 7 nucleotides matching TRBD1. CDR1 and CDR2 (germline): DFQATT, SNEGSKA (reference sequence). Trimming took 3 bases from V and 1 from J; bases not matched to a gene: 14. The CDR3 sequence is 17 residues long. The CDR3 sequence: CSASALNWDSLNYGYTF. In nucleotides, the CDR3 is TGCAGTGCTAGCGCTTTGAATTGGGACAGCCTTAACTATGGCTACACCTTC.

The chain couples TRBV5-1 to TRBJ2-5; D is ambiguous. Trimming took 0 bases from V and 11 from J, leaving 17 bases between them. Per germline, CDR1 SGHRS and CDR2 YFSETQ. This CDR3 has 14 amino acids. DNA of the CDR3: TGCGCCAGCAGCTTGGAGTCCTGGGTCGATGAGCAGTACTTC. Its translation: CASSLESWVDEQYF.

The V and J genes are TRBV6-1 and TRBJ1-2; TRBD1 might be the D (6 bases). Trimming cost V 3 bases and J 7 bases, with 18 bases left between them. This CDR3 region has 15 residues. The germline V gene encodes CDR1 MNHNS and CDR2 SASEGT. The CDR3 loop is CASSEGGGASRGYTF. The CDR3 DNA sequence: TGTGCCAGCAGTGAGGGCGGGGGGGCGAGTCGTGGCTACACCTTC.

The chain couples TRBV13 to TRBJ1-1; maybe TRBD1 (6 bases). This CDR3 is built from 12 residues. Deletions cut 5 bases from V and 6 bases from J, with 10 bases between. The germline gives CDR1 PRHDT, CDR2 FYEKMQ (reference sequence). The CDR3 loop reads CASSPRGAEAFF. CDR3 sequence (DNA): TGTGCCAGCAGCCCCAGGGGCGCTGAAGCTTTCTTT.

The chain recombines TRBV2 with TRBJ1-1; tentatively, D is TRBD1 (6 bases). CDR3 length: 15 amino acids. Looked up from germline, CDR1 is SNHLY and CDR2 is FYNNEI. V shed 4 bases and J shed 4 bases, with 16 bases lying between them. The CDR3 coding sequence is TGTGCCAGCAGTGGTATACAGGGAGCGGGCACTGAAGCTTTCTTT. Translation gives CASSGIQGAGTEAFF.

CDR3 sequence reads: CASSQDQGWGGYTF. The CDR3 bases are TGCGCCAGCAGCCAAGATCAAGGGTGGGGTGGCTACACCTTC. This sequence joins TRBV4-3 and TRBJ1-2; D gene ambiguous. This CDR3 is 14 amino acids long. V shed 0 bases and J shed 7 bases, with 12 bases lying between them. CDR1 is LGHNA, CDR2 YSLEER, per germline.

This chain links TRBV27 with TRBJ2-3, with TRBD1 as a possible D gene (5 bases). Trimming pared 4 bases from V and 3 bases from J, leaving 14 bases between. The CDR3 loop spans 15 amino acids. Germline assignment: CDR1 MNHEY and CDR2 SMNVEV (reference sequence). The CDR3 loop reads CASSSMSGKTDTQYF. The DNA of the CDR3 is TGTGCCAGCAGTTCCATGTCAGGGAAAACAGATACGCAGTATTTT.

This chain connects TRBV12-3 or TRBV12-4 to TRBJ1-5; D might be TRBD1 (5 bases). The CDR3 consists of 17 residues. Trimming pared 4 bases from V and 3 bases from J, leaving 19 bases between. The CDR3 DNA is TGTGCCAGCAGTTCTCACACCGGGACGGAATACAATCAGCCCCAGCATTTT. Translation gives CASSSHTGTEYNQPQHF.

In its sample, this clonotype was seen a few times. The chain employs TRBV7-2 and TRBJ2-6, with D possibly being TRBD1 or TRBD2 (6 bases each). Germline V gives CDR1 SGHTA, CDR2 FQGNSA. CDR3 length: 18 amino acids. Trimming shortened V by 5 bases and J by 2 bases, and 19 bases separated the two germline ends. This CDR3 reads CASSPRETGATGANVLTF. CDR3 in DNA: TGTGCCAGCAGCCCCAGGGAAACGGGGGCTACTGGGGCCAACGTCCTGACTTTC.

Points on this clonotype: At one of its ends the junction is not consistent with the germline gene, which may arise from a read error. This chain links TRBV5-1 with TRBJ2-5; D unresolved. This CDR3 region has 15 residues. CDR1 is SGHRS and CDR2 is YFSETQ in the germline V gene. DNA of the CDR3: TGCGCCAGCAGCTTGATGGCAGCTAATCAAGAGACTCAGTACTTC. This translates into CASSLMAANQETQYF. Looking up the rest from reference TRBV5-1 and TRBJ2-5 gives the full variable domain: KAGVTQTPRYLIKTRGQQVTLSCSPISGHRSVSWYQQTPGQGLQFLFEYFSETQRNKGNFPGRFSGRQFSNSRSEMNVSTLELGDSALYLCASSLMAANQETQYFGPGTRLLVL.

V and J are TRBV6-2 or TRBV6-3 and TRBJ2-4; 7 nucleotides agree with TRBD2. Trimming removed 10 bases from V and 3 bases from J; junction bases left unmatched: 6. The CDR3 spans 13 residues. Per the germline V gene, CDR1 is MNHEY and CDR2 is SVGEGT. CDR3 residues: CAIISGRKNIQYF. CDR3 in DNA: TGTGCCATTATTAGCGGGCGCAAAAACATTCAGTACTTC.

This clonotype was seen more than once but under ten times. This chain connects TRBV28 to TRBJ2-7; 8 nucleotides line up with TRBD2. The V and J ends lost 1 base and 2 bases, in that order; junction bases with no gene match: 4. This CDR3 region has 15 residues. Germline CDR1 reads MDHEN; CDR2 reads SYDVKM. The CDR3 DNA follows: TGTGCCAGCAGTTTATTCGGGAGGGGTACCTACGAGCAGTACTTC. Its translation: CASSLFGRGTYEQYF.

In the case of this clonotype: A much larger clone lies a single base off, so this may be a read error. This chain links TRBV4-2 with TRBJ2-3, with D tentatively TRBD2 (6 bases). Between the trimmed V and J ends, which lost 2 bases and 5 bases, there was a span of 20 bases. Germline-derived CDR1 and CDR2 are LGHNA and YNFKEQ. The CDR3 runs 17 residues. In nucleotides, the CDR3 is TGTGCCAGCAGCCAACAGGCTGCGACTAGGATGGTAGATACGCAGTATTTT. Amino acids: CASSQQAATRMVDTQYF.

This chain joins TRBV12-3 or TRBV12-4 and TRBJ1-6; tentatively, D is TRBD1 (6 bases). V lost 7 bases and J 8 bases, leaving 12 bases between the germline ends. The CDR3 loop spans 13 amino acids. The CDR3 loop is CASTTGFDSPLHF. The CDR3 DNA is TGTGCCAGCACCACAGGGTTCGATTCACCCCTCCACTTT.